This T cell receptor (beta chain) was recovered during a study of blood T cell repertoires in COVID-19. Clones were sequenced by immunoSEQ multiplex PCR, and TCRdb holds only the in-frame ones, with some missing. This repertoire shows about 80,000 clones, 65% to 85% found once; its top ten account for 15% to 17%. The CDR3 length is 14 residues. Trimming removed 4 bases from V and 8 bases from J, with 14 bases in between. From germline, CDR1 is PRHDT and CDR2 FYEKMQ (reference sequence). This receptor was identified in a woman at least 80 years old with acute or convalescent COVID-19. The rearrangement links TRBV13 to TRBJ1-4; TRBD1 might be the D (6 bases). The sample consisted of peripheral blood. The CDR3: CASSSQEGEEKLFF. The CDR3 nucleotides read TGTGCCAGCAGCTCCCAAGAGGGGGAAGAAAAACTGTTTTTT.